This T cell receptor beta chain was obtained from a study of graft-versus-host responses after intestinal transplantation. CDR3 length equals 16 residues. Trimming stripped 1 base from V and 0 bases from J, with 12 bases between. CDR1 is MGHRA, CDR2 YSYEKL, per germline. TCRdb keeps only in-frame clones here, not all; method: immunoSEQ multiplex PCR. The sample includes about 47,000 clones, roughly 96% of them seen just once. On this clone: Its specificity is not known.

Sequencing was performed on unstimulated CD8+ T cells sorted from spleen or lymph node cells, taken before transplant. This receptor was obtained from a human donor who was the organ donor for an intestinal transplant. The rearrangement uses TRBV4-1 and TRBJ1-1; possibly TRBD1 for D (6 bases). CDR3 sequence (DNA): TGCGCCAGCAGCCAAGTGCCAGGGGCTATGAACACTGAAGCTTTCTTT. Translated: CASSQVPGAMNTEAFF.